This section outlines one T cell receptor (beta chain) sequence together with its context. Its specificity is not known. Unique molecular identifiers had been added to the TCR beta cDNA libraries. MiXCR, applied by TCRdb to the PCR reads, yields one record per CDR3 protein. Among approximately 660,000 distinct CDR3 sequences listed, roughly three fifths were seen once. The sample comes from a study of post-analysis software for immune sequencing data. Notes on the study in general: Five TRBV segments were significantly more frequent in patients than in controls. TRBV5-6, TRBV5-1 and TRBV20-1 were among these segments.

The CDR3 has 17 amino acids. The V gene's germline CDR1 is DFQATT and CDR2 SNEGSKA (reference sequence). V shed 0 bases, J shed 4 bases, and the junction held 12 bases outside the gene matches. The rearrangement uses TRBV20-1 and TRBJ2-1; 7 positions agree with TRBD1. The sequence came from a girl aged 2-10 years with multiple sclerosis. Sequencing input: blood. For the CDR3, the DNA is TGCAGTGCTAGAGATAAGGTTCGGGCAGGGGGTTACAATGAGCAGTTCTTC. The encoded protein is CSARDKVRAGGYNEQFF.